One and the same sample provided the 21 T cell receptor beta chains below, sequenced in a study of cytomegalovirus exposure and HLA in healthy donors. 13 Jbeta primers and 60 Vbeta primers were used for the PCR. The table came from immunoSEQ multiplex PCR; TCRdb's copy has only in-frame clones and leaves some out. Among over 150,000 clones, about four fifths were seen once, and the ten largest hold around 3%. Sequences were obtained from PBMCs. The receptor set was obtained from a male donor in good health and CMV-seronegative.

The table lists this clone with a few counts. The genes are TRBV4-3 and TRBJ2-7; the D gene is possibly TRBD1 (5 bases). V lost 1 base and J 2 bases, leaving 9 bases between the germline ends. The CDR3 spans 14 residues. Per germline, CDR1 LGHNA and CDR2 YSLEER. CDR3 bases: TGCGCCAGCAGCCAAGCAGGACACCCCTACGAGCAGTACTTC. Protein product: CASSQAGHPYEQYF.

V and J are TRBV9 and TRBJ1-5; TRBD1 is a possible D gene (6 bases). Germline CDR1 is SGDLS and CDR2 is YYNGEE. This CDR3 spans 14 amino acids. The germline V and J ends were trimmed by 3 bases and 2 bases, with 9 bases remaining between them. CDR3 sequence (DNA): TGTGCCAGCAGCGCAGGGGTTGGCAATCAGCCCCAGCATTTT. It yields the protein CASSAGVGNQPQHF.

The chain employs TRBV5-1 and TRBJ1-1; a weak D match, TRBD1 (6 bases). CDR1 SGHRS and CDR2 YFSETQ come from the germline V gene. The CDR3 covers 15 residues. Trimming pared 4 bases from V and 6 bases from J, leaving 19 bases between. DNA of the CDR3: TGCGCCAGCAGCGCACTACAGGGTAGTGGCGCTGAAGCTTTCTTT. It encodes CASSALQGSGAEAFF.

The chain recombines TRBV6-6 with TRBJ1-1, with a weak D call TRBD1 (6 bases). Per germline, CDR1 MNHNY and CDR2 SVGAGI (reference sequence). Deletions cut 2 bases from V and 8 bases from J, with 15 bases between. The CDR3 contains 14 residues. The CDR3: CASSYRGTRTEAFF. The CDR3 coding sequence is TGTGCCAGCAGTTACAGGGGGACCCGGACAGAAGCTTTCTTT.

J is TRBJ1-5 and V is TRBV15; D ambiguous. Trimming took off 0 bases at V and 2 bases at J, with 8 bases between the two ends. The CDR3 has 15 amino acids. Per the germline V gene, CDR1 is LNHNV and CDR2 is YYDKDF (reference sequence). The CDR3: CATSRDPGGNQPQHF. In DNA form, the CDR3 reads TGTGCCACCAGCAGAGATCCGGGTGGCAATCAGCCCCAGCATTTT.

The chain carries TRBV6-5 and TRBJ1-1; D gene ambiguous. This CDR3 contains 11 residues. The germline gives CDR1 MNHEY, CDR2 SVGAGI. V was shortened by 6 bases and J by 8 bases, with 10 bases between the two germline ends. CDR3 in DNA: TGTGCCAGCAGAAATGCAGGCGAAGCTTTCTTT. Protein: CASRNAGEAFF.

There are a few counts of this clone. The chain is built from TRBV4-1 and TRBJ2-7, with 11 bases matching TRBD2. The CDR3 length is 15 residues. V was clipped by 4 bases and J by 3 bases; unmatched bases: 5. The germline V gene has CDR1 MGHRA and CDR2 YSYEKL. CDR3 in DNA: TGCGCCAGCAGCCCCGGGACTAGCGGAATCTACGAGCAGTACTTC. Its protein product is CASSPGTSGIYEQYF.

This clone was counted only a few times. Within the sample, other DNA sequences also encode this same CDR3. The rearrangement uses TRBV28 and TRBJ1-5; TRBD1 agrees at 7 bases. This CDR3 spans 14 amino acids. Germline lookup yields CDR1 MDHEN and CDR2 SYDVKM. V gave up 4 bases and J gave up 0 bases; unmatched junction bases: 0. DNA of the CDR3: TGTGCCAGCAGTTCAGGGGGTAGCAATCAGCCCCAGCATTTT. Amino acid sequence: CASSSGGSNQPQHF.

The chain employs TRBV7-2 and TRBJ2-3; D not certain. Germline lookup yields CDR1 SGHTA and CDR2 FQGNSA. V gave up 5 bases and J gave up 2 bases, with 5 bases separating them. This CDR3 region has 12 residues. For the CDR3, the DNA is TGTGCCAGCAGCACCTACACAGATACGCAGTATTTT. Translated: CASSTYTDTQYF.

This clone was counted a few times. The chain is built from TRBV30 and TRBJ2-5, with 7 nucleotides matching TRBD1. V dropped 0 bases and J dropped 5; count of bases not matched to a gene: 3. This CDR3 has 13 amino acids. The germline gives CDR1 GTSNPN, CDR2 SVGIG (reference sequence). In DNA, the CDR3 is TGTGCCTGGAGTGTGGCAGGGGGTGAGACCCAGTACTTC. Translated: CAWSVAGGETQYF.

The table lists this clone with a few counts. The chain uses TRBV15 and TRBJ1-5; 7 bases are a match to TRBD1. CDR1 and CDR2 (germline): LNHNV, YYDKDF (reference sequence). This CDR3 is built from 14 residues. V lost 8 bases to trimming and J lost 4 bases; unmatched junction nucleotides: 8. As DNA, the CDR3 is TGTGCCACCTCGGGCGGCAGGGGGAATCAGCCCCAGCATTTT. This codes for CATSGGRGNQPQHF. Full variable domain (missing parts from reference TRBV15 and TRBJ1-5): DAMVIQNPRYQVTQFGKPVTLSCSQTLNHNVMYWYQQKSSQAPKLLFHYYDKDFNNEADTPDNFQSRRPNTSFCFLDIRSPGLGDTAMYLCATSGGRGNQPQHFGDGTRLSIL.

This chain joins TRBV6-5 and TRBJ1-3; TRBD1 might be the D (5 bases). V lost 6 bases to trimming and J lost 0 bases, with 9 bases between them. Germline lookup yields CDR1 MNHEY and CDR2 SVGAGI. The CDR3 loop spans 14 amino acids. This chain's CDR3 is CASSRQFSGNTIYF. The CDR3 DNA sequence: TGTGCCAGCAGCCGACAGTTCTCTGGAAACACCATATATTTT.

V usage is TRBV27 and J usage is TRBJ2-7; D gene ambiguous. V lost 2 bases to trimming and J lost 5 bases, with 10 bases between them. The germline V gene encodes CDR1 MNHEY and CDR2 SMNVEV (reference sequence). The CDR3 is 13 amino acids. The CDR3 protein is CASSLRNSHEQYF. The CDR3, as DNA: TGTGCCAGCAGTTTACGTAACAGCCACGAGCAGTACTTC.

Written as DNA, the CDR3 is TGCAGCGTTGACACAGGACGGAACCAGCCCCAGCATTTT. It yields the protein CSVDTGRNQPQHF. V gene TRBV29-1 combines with J gene TRBJ1-5, with D possibly being TRBD1 (5 bases). CDR1 is SQVTM, CDR2 ANQGSEA, per germline. The length of the CDR3 is 13 residues. V was trimmed by 3 bases and J by 7 bases, leaving 13 bases between them.

V gene TRBV7-9 combines with J gene TRBJ1-5, with no clear D. Trimming took 1 base from V and 3 from J, leaving 10 bases between them. Germline-derived CDR1 and CDR2 are SEHNR and FQNEAQ (reference sequence). The CDR3 spans 15 residues. Here the CDR3 reads CASSLGALHNQPQHF. Here the CDR3 DNA reads TGTGCCAGCAGCTTAGGGGCGCTCCACAATCAGCCCCAGCATTTT.

The gene calls are TRBV28 and TRBJ1-5, with 9 bases matching TRBD1. The J segment lost 6 bases and the V segment lost 5 bases, leaving 8 bases of the junction unmatched. The CDR3 sequence is 15 residues long. CDR1 MDHEN and CDR2 SYDVKM come from the germline V gene. The CDR3 bases are TGTGCCAGCAGTGGGGACAGGGAGTCGGGTCAGCCCCAGCATTTT. Translation gives CASSGDRESGQPQHF.

The chain employs TRBV6-1 and TRBJ2-1; D unresolved. CDR1 is MNHNS and CDR2 is SASEGT in the germline V gene. This CDR3 contains 12 residues. Between the trimmed V and J ends, which lost 4 bases and 2 bases, there was a span of 3 bases. In DNA form, the CDR3 reads TGTGCCAGCAGTGGGCCCTACAATGAGCAGTTCTTC. Encoded protein: CASSGPYNEQFF.

The V and J genes are TRBV19 and TRBJ2-7, with 7 bases identical to TRBD1. The CDR3 has 13 amino acids. V was clipped by 6 bases and J by 7 bases; unmatched bases: 9. Germline values: CDR1 LNHDA, CDR2 SQIVND (reference sequence). Here the CDR3 reads CASSSDREKEQYF. The CDR3 bases are TGTGCCAGTAGCTCCGACAGGGAAAAGGAGCAGTACTTC.

This rearrangement joins TRBV28 to TRBJ1-2, with TRBD1 matching 8 bases. With V trimmed by 7 bases and J by 0 bases, 10 bases remained unmatched. The CDR3 spans 16 residues. Germline CDR1 and CDR2: MDHEN and SYDVKM. In DNA form, the CDR3 reads TGTGCCAGCACTTGGTGGGACAGGAGAGCTAACTATGGCTACACCTTC. As protein: CASTWWDRRANYGYTF.

The chain carries TRBV6-5 and TRBJ1-6, with D perhaps matching TRBD1 (6 bases). The CDR3 runs 15 residues. Germline V gene sequence: CDR1 MNHEY, CDR2 SVGAGI. The V end lost 4 bases, the J end lost 4 bases, and 11 bases lay between the germline ends. CDR3 bases: TGTGCCAGCAGTTTAAATGGACAGTATAATTCACCCCTCCACTTT. Protein sequence: CASSLNGQYNSPLHF.

The chain joins TRBV7-8 to TRBJ1-2; D is undetermined. Germline CDR1 and CDR2: SGHVS and FQNEAQ. Trimming cost V 3 bases and J 0 bases, with 5 bases left between them. The CDR3 is made up of 13 amino acids. In DNA, the CDR3 is TGTGCCAGCAGCTTGTTCTCTAACTATGGCTACACCTTC. Encoded protein: CASSLFSNYGYTF.